This TCR beta chain derives from a study of shared T cell receptors in the human thymus (dated by TCRdb to about 2021). Broadly, across the study: The study examined how self-reactive, shared T-cell receptor alpha chains are generated in the human thymus.

Comments on this clone: This clone's antigen is unknown. No qualities accompany the bases; no much larger clone lies one base away.

The protocol used for the library was the immunoSEQ multiplex PCR assay. Here the immuneACCESS table is served through TCRdb, limited to in-frame sequences with V and J called. Missing clones are a known gap in these copies; in checked studies unresolved V genes cover under half, and the rest lacks a known reason. In this sample the table shows about 660,000 clones, approximately 88% of which occur a single time. The leading ten clones occupy over 0.008% of the sample. The germline V end is reduced by 5 bases and the J end by 0 bases; junction bases left unmatched: 8. Based on the germline V gene, the CDR1 and CDR2 sequences are SGHRS and YFSETQ. From the cysteine through the phenylalanine, the CDR3 covers 16 amino acids. Only the CDR3 part of the read is kept: 48 bases, read in frame from the first base. Another study also made use of these data, one on human thymus T cells. The second study's paper adds: Immunologically healthy infants undergoing open corrective cardiac surgery for congenital heart defects in Finland were used as donors. The thymus tissue came from surgical resects taken out during corrective cardiac surgery. Usage of V and J gene segments appeared to be biased in both the thymic and the peripheral blood repertoires. According to the related research, thymic TCR repertoires were highly overlapping among unrelated individuals. The study used eight infant thymus samples plus four related peripheral blood samples to characterize TCR alpha and beta repertoires. The cohort included several male and a couple of female infants, with donor ages spanning 7 to 244 days. After being mechanically released from the tissue, thymocytes were kept at -70 degrees C in pellets of about 8.5-32 million cells. A QIAsymphony instrument was used to extract genomic DNA from frozen cell pellets. Using the immunoSEQ multiplex PCR assay, the TCRB and TCRAD loci were amplified from a standardized quantity of quality-controlled genomic DNA. The amplicons covered the V(D)J region and were long enough to include the CDR3 and to identify the V and J genes. The commercial immunoSEQ service was used to sequence amplicons on an Illumina platform. Primer bias and sequencing errors were corrected as previously described, and TCRAD and TCRB definitions were based on the IMGT database. immunoSEQ Analyzer 3.0 and VDJTools were used for repertoire analysis, which covered basic statistics, V/J segment usage, diversity estimates, rarefaction and pairwise overlap. To estimate diversity, the Chao1, ChaoE, Efron-Thisted, Shannon and inverse Simpson indices were applied, and diversity was also estimated on datasets down-sampled to the smallest sample. Repertoire overlap was determined by strict matching of CDR3 nucleotide sequence, V gene and J gene, and Jaccard-based multidimensional scaling clustering was applied. On average, thymus samples yielded some 810,000 unique TCRB clonotypes, whereas blood samples yielded 75,000 to 95,000.

This TCR was recovered from a boy in the first two years of life with a congenital heart defect. Donor details come from another sample of the same person, matched by shared clones. Specimen: thymocytes. Recombination connected TRBV5-1 to TRBJ2-7; TRBD2 aligns with 10 central bases. The CDR3 amino acid sequence is: CASRGLAINGSYEQYF. Here is the DNA: TGCGCCAGCAGGGGACTAGCGATTAACGGCTCCTACGAGCAGTACTTC.